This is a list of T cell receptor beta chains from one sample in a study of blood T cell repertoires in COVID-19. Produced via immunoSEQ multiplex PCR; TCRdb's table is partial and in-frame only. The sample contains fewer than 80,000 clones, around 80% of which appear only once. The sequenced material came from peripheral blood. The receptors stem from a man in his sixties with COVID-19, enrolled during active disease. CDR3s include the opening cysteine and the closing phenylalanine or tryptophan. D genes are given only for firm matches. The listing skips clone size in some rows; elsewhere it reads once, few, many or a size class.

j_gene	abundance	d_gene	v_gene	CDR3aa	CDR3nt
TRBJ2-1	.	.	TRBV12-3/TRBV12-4	CASSPRRGGEQFF	TGTGCCAGCAGTCCTAGGCGGGGTGGTGAGCAGTTCTTC
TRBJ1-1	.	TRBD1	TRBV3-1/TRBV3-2	CASSQRQGHTEAFF	TGTGCCAGCAGCCAACGACAGGGGCACACTGAAGCTTTCTTT
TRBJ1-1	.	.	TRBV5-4	CASSLGRELNTEAFF	TGTGCCAGCAGCTTGGGTAGGGAGTTAAACACTGAAGCTTTCTTT
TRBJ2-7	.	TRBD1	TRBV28	CASSSRQGARYEQYF	TGTGCCAGCAGTTCACGACAGGGGGCGAGGTACGAGCAGTACTTC
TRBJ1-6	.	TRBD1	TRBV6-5	CASRGADRYRGPLHF	TGTGCCAGCAGGGGGGCGGACAGGTATAGGGGCCCCCTCCACTTT
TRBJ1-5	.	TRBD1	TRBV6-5	CASSMTGNSNQPQHF	TGTGCCAGCAGCATGACAGGGAATAGCAATCAGCCCCAGCATTTT
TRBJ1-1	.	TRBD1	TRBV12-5	CASGLVLTGDTEAFF	TGTGCTAGTGGTTTGGTTCTAACAGGGGACACTGAAGCTTTCTTT
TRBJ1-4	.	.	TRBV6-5	CASRREGEKLFF	TGTGCCAGCAGGAGGGAGGGGGAAAAACTGTTTTTT
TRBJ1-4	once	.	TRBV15	CATSRPEGGAGKEKLFF	TGTGCCACCAGCAGACCGGAGGGGGGGGCTGGAAAGGAAAAACTGTTTTTT
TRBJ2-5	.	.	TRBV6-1	CASSPAKGSWETQYF	TGTGCCAGCAGTCCGGCAAAAGGGAGTTGGGAGACCCAGTACTTC
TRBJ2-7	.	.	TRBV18	CASSRNNYEQYF	TGTGCCAGCTCCCGAAACAACTACGAGCAGTACTTC
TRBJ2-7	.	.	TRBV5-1	CASSPADKGYEQYF	TGCGCCAGCAGCCCGGCGGACAAGGGATACGAGCAGTACTTC
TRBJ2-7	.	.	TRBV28	CASSLRTDTLREQYF	TGTGCCAGCAGTTTAAGGACAGATACCTTACGAGAGCAGTACTTC
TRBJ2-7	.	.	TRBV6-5	CASKPHSGPYEQYF	TGTGCCAGCAAACCACACAGCGGCCCCTACGAGCAGTACTTC
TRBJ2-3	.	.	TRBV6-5	CASSSDQQGRTQYF	TGTGCCAGCAGTTCCGACCAACAGGGGAGGACGCAGTATTTT
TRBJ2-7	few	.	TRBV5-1	CASSSNSPPSTYEQYF	TGCGCCAGCAGCTCGAACAGTCCCCCCTCCACCTACGAGCAGTACTTC
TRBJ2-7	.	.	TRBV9	CASSASHGGSYEQYF	TGTGCCAGCAGCGCCTCTCATGGCGGGTCCTACGAGCAGTACTTC
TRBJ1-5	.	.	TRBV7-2	CASSLVSGVGQPQHF	TGTGCCAGCAGCTTAGTTTCAGGGGTCGGCCAGCCCCAGCATTTT
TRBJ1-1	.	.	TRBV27	CASGGLYTEAFF	TGTGCCAGCGGAGGATTGTACACTGAAGCTTTCTTT
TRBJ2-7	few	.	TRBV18	CASSPTGQQYF	TGTGCCAGCTCACCGACAGGACAGCAGTACTTC
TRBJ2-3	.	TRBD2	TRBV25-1	CASSLAGVGDTQYF	TGTGCCAGCAGCTTAGCGGGGGTAGGAGATACGCAGTATTTT
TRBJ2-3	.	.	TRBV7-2	CASSFLAADTQYF	TGTGCCAGCAGCTTCTTAGCGGCGGATACGCAGTATTTT
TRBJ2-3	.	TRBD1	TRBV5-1	CATSIGQAFTDTQYF	TGCGCCACTTCTATCGGACAGGCCTTCACAGATACGCAGTATTTT
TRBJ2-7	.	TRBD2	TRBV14	CASSQSLAEYEQYF	TGTGCCAGCAGCCAATCCCTAGCGGAATACGAGCAGTACTTC
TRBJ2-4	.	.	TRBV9	CASSASKNIQYF	TGTGCCAGCAGCGCCTCTAAGAACATTCAGTACTTC
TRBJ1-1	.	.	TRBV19	CASSIVQGQNTEAFF	TGTGCCAGTAGTATTGTCCAGGGCCAGAACACTGAAGCTTTCTTT
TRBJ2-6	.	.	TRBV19	CASSGSALGSGANVLTF	TGTGCCAGTAGCGGATCGGCCCTAGGTTCTGGGGCCAACGTCCTGACTTTC
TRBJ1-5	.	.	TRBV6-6	CASSLLGQGGQPQHF	TGTGCCAGCAGCCTTTTGGGTCAGGGTGGTCAGCCCCAGCATTTT
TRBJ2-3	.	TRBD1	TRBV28	CASSPTGGGTDTQYF	TGTGCCAGCAGTCCTACAGGGGGAGGCACAGATACGCAGTATTTT
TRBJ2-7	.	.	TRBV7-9	CASTSGAGEGEQYF	TGTGCCAGCACCTCAGGGGCCGGCGAAGGAGAGCAGTACTTC
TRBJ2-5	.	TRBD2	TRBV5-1	CASSTGLAGGNGETQYF	TGCGCCAGCAGCACCGGACTAGCGGGGGGTAATGGGGAGACCCAGTACTTC
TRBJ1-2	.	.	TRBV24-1	CATSDLGDYGYTF	TGTGCCACCAGTGATTTAGGGGACTATGGCTACACCTTC
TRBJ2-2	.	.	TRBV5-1	CASSWLAQAGEELFF	TGCGCCAGCAGCTGGCTGGCCCAGGCGGGCGAGGAGCTGTTTTTT
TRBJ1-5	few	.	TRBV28	CASRAPTDWGPQHF	TGTGCCAGCAGGGCTCCGACAGACTGGGGGCCCCAGCATTTT
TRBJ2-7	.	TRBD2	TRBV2	CASARGLAGIYEQYF	TGTGCCAGCGCCCGCGGGCTAGCGGGAATTTATGAGCAGTACTTC
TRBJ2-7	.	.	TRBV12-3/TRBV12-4	CANRGARYEQYF	TGTGCCAACCGGGGGGCGCGCTACGAGCAGTACTTC
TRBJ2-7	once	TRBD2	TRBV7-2	CASSSGLAERLYEQYF	TGTGCCAGCAGCTCGGGACTAGCGGAGCGGCTATACGAGCAGTACTTC
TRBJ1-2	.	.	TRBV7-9	CASSSGWGDYGYTF	TGTGCCAGCAGCTCAGGGTGGGGTGACTATGGCTACACCTTC
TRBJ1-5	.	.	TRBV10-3	CAISDSDNQPQHF	TGTGCCATCAGTGATTCAGATAATCAGCCCCAGCATTTT
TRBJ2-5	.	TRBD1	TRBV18	CASSPTQDRGRGETQYF	TGTGCCAGCTCACCAACCCAGGACAGGGGAAGGGGAGAGACCCAGTACTTC
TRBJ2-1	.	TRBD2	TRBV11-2	CASSLGAGPTYNEQFF	TGTGCCAGCAGCTTGGGAGCGGGACCAACGTACAATGAGCAGTTCTTC
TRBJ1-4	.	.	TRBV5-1	CASSPGSYGRNEKLFF	TGCGCCAGCAGCCCCGGGTCGTATGGCCGTAATGAAAAACTGTTTTTT
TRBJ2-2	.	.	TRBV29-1	CSIGQITGELFF	TGCAGCATTGGGCAGATCACCGGGGAGCTGTTTTTT
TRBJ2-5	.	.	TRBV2	CASKLVETQYF	TGTGCCAGCAAACTAGTGGAAACCCAGTACTTC
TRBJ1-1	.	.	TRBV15	CATSRDRGGVTEAFF	TGTGCCACCAGCAGAGATCGGGGGGGCGTTACTGAAGCTTTCTTT
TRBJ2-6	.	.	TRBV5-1	CASSEGLLSGANVLTF	TGCGCCAGCTCGGAGGGCCTGCTTTCCGGGGCCAACGTCCTGACTTTC
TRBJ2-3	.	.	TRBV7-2	CASSYRGGPEDTQYF	TGTGCCAGCAGCTATAGGGGGGGCCCGGAAGATACGCAGTATTTT
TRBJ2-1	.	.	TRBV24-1	CATSDRGNEQFF	TGTGCCACCAGTGATAGGGGCAATGAGCAGTTCTTC